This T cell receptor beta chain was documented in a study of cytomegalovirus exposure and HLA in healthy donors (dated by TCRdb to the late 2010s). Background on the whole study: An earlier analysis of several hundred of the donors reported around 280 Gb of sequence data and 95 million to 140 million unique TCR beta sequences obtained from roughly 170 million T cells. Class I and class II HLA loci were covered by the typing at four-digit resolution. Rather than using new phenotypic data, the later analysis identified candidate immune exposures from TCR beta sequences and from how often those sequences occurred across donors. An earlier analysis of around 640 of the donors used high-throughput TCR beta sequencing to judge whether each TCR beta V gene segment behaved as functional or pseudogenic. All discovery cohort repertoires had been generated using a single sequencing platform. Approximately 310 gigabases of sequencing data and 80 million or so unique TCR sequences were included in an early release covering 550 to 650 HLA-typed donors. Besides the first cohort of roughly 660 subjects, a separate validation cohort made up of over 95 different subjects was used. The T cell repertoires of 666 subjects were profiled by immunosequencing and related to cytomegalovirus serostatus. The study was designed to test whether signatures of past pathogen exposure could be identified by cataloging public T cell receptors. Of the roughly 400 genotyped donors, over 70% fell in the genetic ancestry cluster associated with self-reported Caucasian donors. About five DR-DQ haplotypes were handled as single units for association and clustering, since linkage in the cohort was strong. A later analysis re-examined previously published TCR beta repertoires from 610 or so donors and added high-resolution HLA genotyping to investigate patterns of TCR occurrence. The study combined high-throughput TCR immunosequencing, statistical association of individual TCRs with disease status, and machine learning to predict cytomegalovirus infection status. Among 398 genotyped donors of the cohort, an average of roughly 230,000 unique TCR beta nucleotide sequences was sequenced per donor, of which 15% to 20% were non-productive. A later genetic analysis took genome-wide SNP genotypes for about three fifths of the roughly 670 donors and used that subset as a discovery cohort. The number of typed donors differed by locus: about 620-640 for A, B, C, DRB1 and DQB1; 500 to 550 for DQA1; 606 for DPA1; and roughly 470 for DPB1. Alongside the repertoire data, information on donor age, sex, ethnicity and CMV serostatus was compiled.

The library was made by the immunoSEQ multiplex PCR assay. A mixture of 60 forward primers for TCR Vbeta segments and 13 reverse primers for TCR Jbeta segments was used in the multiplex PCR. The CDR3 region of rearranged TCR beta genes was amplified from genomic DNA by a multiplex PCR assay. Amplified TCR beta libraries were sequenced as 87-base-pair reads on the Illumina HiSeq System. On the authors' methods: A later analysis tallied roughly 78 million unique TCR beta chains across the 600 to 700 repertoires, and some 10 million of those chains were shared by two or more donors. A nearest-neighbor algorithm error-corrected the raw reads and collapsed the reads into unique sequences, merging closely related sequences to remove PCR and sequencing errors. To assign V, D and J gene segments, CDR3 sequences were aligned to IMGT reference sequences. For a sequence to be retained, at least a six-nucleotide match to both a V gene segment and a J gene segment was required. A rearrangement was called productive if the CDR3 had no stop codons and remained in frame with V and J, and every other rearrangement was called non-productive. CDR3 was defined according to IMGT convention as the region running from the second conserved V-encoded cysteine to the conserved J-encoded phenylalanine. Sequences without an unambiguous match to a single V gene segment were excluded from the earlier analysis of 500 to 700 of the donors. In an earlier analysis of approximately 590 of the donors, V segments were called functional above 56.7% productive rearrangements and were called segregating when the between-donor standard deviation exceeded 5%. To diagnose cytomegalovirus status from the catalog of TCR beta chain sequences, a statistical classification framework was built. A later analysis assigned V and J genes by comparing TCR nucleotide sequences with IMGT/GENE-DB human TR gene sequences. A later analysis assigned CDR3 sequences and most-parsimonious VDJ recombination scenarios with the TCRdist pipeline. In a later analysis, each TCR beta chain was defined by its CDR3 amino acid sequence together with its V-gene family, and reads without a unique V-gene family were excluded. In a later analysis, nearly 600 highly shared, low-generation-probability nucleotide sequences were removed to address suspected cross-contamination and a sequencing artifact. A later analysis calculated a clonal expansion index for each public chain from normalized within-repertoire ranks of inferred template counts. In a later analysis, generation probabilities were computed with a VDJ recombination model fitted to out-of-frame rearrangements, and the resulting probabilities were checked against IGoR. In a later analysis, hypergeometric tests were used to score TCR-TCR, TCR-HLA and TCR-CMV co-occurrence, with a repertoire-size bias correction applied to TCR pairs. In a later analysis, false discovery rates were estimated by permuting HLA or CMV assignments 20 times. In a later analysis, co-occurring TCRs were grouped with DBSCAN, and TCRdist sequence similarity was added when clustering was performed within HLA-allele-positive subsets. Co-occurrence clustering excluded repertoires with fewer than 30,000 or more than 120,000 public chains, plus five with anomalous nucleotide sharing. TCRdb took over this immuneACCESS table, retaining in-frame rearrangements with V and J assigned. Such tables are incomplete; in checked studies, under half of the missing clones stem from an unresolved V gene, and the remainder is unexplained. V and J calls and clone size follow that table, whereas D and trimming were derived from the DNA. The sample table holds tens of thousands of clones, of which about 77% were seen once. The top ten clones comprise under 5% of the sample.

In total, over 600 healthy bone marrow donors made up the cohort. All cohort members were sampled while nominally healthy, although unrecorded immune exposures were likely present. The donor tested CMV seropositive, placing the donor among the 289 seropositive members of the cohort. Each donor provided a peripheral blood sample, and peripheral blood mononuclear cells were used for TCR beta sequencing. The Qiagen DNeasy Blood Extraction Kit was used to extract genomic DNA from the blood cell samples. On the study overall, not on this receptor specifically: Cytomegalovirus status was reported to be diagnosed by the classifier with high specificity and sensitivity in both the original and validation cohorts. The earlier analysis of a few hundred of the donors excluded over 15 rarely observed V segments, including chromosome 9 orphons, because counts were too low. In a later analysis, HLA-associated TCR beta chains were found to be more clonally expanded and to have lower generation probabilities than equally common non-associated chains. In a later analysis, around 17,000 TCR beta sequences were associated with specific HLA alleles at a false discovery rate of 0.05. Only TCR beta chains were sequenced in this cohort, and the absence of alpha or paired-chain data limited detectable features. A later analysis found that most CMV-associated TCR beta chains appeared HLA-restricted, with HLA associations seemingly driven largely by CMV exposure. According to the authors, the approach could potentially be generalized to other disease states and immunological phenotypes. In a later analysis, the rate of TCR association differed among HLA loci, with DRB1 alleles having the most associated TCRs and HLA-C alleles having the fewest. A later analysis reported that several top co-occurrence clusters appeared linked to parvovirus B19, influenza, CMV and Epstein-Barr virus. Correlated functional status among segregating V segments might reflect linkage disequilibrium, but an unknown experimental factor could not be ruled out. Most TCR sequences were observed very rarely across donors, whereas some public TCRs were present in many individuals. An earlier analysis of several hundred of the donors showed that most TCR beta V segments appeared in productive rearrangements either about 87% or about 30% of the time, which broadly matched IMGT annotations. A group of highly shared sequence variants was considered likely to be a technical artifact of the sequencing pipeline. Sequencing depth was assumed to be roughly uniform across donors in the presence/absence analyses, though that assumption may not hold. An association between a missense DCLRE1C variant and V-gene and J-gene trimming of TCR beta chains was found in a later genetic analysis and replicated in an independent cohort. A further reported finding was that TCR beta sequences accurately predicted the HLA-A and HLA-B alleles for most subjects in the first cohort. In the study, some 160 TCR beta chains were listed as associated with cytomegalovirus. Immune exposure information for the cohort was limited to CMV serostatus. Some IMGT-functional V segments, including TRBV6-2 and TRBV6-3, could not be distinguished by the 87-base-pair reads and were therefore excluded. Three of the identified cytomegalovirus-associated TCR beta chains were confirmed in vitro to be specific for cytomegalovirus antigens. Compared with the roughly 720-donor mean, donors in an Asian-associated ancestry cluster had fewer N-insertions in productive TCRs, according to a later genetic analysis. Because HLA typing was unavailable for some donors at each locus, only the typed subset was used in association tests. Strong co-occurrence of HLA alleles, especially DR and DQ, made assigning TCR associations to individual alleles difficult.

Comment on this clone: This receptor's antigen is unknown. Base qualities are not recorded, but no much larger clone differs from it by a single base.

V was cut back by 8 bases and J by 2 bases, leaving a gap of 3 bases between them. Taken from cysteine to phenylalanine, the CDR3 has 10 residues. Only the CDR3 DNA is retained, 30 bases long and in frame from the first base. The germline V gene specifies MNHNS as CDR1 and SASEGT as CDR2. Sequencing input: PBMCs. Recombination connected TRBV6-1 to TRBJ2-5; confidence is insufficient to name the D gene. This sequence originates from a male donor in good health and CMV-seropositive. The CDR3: CASLQETQYF. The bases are TGTGCCAGCCTACAAGAGACCCAGTACTTC.